The rows below give T cell receptor beta chains drawn from one sample of a study of T cell repertoires in cytomegalovirus infection. MiXCR, applied by TCRdb to the reads, yields one record per CDR3 protein. The sample includes about 450,000 distinct CDR3 sequences, around 32% seen only once; the top ten take approximately 15%. The sequenced material came from PBMCs. Source of these receptors: a human donor in good health (CMV status not recorded). Some clones in this sample may be carry-over from other donors' samples. Each CDR3 is given with its conserved first and last residue. D genes are given only for firm matches. Clone size is given for some rows only: seen once, a few or many times, or a class if the clone is expanded.

abundance: many
d_gene: -
j_gene: TRBJ1-4
v_gene: TRBV27
len: 15
CDR3nt: TGTGCCAGCAGTCCCGGGACCGCCATGAATGAAAAACTGTTTTTT
CDR3aa: CASSPGTAMNEKLFF

abundance: -
d_gene: -
j_gene: TRBJ1-6
v_gene: TRBV6-1
len: 17
CDR3nt: TGTGCCATCTCCCCCCTCGCCCGGGGGATCACCAAGAAGACCCTCCACTTT
CDR3aa: CAISPLARGITKKTLHF

abundance: -
d_gene: -
j_gene: TRBJ2-1
v_gene: TRBV5-1
len: 16
CDR3nt: TGCGCCAGCAGAAAACCCGGACAGTCCTCCGGCAATGAGCAGTTCTTC
CDR3aa: CASRKPGQSSGNEQFF

abundance: many
d_gene: -
j_gene: TRBJ2-6
v_gene: TRBV7-2
len: 14
CDR3nt: TGTGCCAGCACCGCCGGCAGTGGGGCCAACGTCCTGACTTTC
CDR3aa: CASTAGSGANVLTF

abundance: few
d_gene: -
j_gene: TRBJ1-6
v_gene: TRBV2
len: 14
CDR3nt: TGTGCCAGCAGCGGGACGGAGTATAATTCACCCCTCCACTTT
CDR3aa: CASSGTEYNSPLHF

abundance: -
d_gene: -
j_gene: TRBJ2-7
v_gene: TRBV12-3/TRBV12-4
len: 14
CDR3nt: TGTGCCAGCAGTTTAGCGGGGGCGGCGTACGAGCAGTACTTC
CDR3aa: CASSLAGAAYEQYF

abundance: -
d_gene: -
j_gene: TRBJ2-7
v_gene: TRBV7-9
len: 14
CDR3nt: TGTGCCAGCAGCTTACAGGGAGTTTCCCACGAGCAGTACTTC
CDR3aa: CASSLQGVSHEQYF

abundance: few
d_gene: -
j_gene: TRBJ1-4
v_gene: TRBV2
len: 12
CDR3nt: TGTGCCAGCAACACAGCAAATGAAAAACTGTTTTTT
CDR3aa: CASNTANEKLFF

abundance: -
d_gene: -
j_gene: TRBJ1-5
v_gene: TRBV5-1
len: 15
CDR3nt: TGCGCCAGCAGCTTTCAGGGGATGGCCAATCAGCCCCAGCATTTT
CDR3aa: CASSFQGMANQPQHF

abundance: many
d_gene: -
j_gene: TRBJ2-6
v_gene: TRBV7-3
len: 17
CDR3nt: TGTGCCAGCAGCTTAAACTTGGGACGCTCTGGGGCCAACGTCCTGACTTTC
CDR3aa: CASSLNLGRSGANVLTF

abundance: -
d_gene: TRBD1
j_gene: TRBJ1-1
v_gene: TRBV12-3/TRBV12-4
len: 14
CDR3nt: TGTGCCAGCAGTCCTAGGACAGGTCGCACTGAAGCTTTCTTT
CDR3aa: CASSPRTGRTEAFF

abundance: -
d_gene: TRBD1
j_gene: TRBJ2-4
v_gene: TRBV5-5
len: 16
CDR3nt: TGTGCCAGCAGCTTGGAGGGACAGGCCCTAAAAAACATTAAGTCCTTC
CDR3aa: CASSLEGQALKNIKSF

abundance: -
d_gene: TRBD2
j_gene: TRBJ2-2
v_gene: TRBV5-4
len: 16
CDR3nt: TGTGCCAGCAGCTTGGGGGGGGGAGGCGGCACCGGGGAGCTGTTTTTT
CDR3aa: CASSLGGGGGTGELFF

abundance: -
d_gene: -
j_gene: TRBJ2-5
v_gene: TRBV20-1
len: 13
CDR3nt: TGCAGTGCTCTCAGGGGAGCTGGAGAGACCCAGTACTTC
CDR3aa: CSALRGAGETQYF